This TCR beta chain was found in a study of blood T cell repertoires in COVID-19. CDR1 is GTSNPN, CDR2 SVGIG, per germline (reference sequence). J was trimmed by 6 bases and V by 2 bases; bases with no gene match: 4. CDR3 length: 14 residues. Generated by immunoSEQ multiplex PCR, the TCRdb table keeps only in-frame clones and is missing some. In the table there are about 26,000 clones, 83% of which are singletons. Specimen: peripheral blood. The chain employs TRBV30 and TRBJ2-1; TRBD2 matches at 10 bases. The source of this sequence is a human donor in a cohort sampled during active COVID-19. DNA for the CDR3: TGTGCCTGGAGTCCCTGGACTAGCGGCAATGAGCAGTTCTTC. Protein sequence: CAWSPWTSGNEQFF.